This T cell receptor (beta chain) comes out of a study of shared clonotypes between healthy human individuals. Regarding the study as a whole: Against clonotypes common to all four donors, non-shared ones had lower generation probabilities. Naive subsets, compared against memory subsets, generally had larger estimated richness values.

Nashville, Tennessee was home to all donors, who were Caucasian adults. Worth noting for this clone: Its antigen is still unknown.

Germline loops: CDR1 SGHTA, CDR2 FQGNSA. The V gene end was trimmed by 6 bases and the J gene end by 4 bases; junction bases not matched to a gene: 15. This CDR3 is 16 amino acids long. Clones were read by immunoSEQ multiplex PCR, and TCRdb kept only the in-frame ones, dropping some. The sample includes more than 200,000 clones, 65% of them seen just once. The sample comprised memory CD4+ T cells sorted from blood. The subset: CD45RA-negative fraction. The chain employs TRBV7-2 and TRBJ2-7, with 7 bases fitting TRBD2. The sequence was obtained from a man aged 25-40 years in good health. The CDR3 DNA sequence: TGTGCCAGCAGTCCTGACGGGGGGAGTTTGTCTTACGAGCAGTACTTC. Translating it yields CASSPDGGSLSYEQYF.